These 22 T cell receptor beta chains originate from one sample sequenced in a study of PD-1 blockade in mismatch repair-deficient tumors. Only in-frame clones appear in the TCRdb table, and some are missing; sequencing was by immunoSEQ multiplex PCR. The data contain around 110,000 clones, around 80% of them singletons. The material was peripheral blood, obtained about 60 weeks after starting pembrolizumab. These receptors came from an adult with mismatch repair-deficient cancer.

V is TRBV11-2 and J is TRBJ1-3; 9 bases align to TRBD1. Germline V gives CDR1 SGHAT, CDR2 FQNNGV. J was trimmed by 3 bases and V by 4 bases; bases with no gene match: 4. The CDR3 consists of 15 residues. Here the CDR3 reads CASSSGDRDGNTIYF. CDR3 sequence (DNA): TGTGCCAGCAGCTCAGGGGACAGGGATGGAAACACCATATATTTT.

CDR3 sequence reads: CASRGGTSEAQRFF. The CDR3 DNA sequence: TGTGCCAGCAGGGGGGGGACTAGCGAGGCACAGAGGTTCTTC. J is TRBJ2-1 and V is TRBV6-5, with 10 bases lining up with TRBD2. The CDR3 sequence is 14 residues long. CDR1 and CDR2 (germline): MNHEY, SVGAGI. After removal of 6 bases from V and 15 bases from J, the junction contained 14 bases not matched to a gene.

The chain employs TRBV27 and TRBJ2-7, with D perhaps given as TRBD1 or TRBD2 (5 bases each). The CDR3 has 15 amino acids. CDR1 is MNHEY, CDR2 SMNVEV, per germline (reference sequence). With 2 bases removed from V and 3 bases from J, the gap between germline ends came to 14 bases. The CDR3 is CASSLGAGGNYEQYF. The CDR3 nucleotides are TGTGCCAGCAGTTTAGGGGCAGGAGGAAACTACGAGCAGTACTTC.

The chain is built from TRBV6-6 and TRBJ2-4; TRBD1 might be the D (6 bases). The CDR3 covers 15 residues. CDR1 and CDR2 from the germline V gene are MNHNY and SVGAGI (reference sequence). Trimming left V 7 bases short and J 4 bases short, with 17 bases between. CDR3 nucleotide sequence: TGTGCCAGCACGCTACAGGGATTCGGAAAAAACATTCAGTACTTC. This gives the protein CASTLQGFGKNIQYF.

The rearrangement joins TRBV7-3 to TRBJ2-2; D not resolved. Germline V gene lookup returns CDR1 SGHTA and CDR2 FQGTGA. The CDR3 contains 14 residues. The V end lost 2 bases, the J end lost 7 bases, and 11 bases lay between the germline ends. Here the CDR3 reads CASSLAEFGGELFF. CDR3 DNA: TGTGCCAGCAGCTTAGCAGAATTCGGCGGGGAGCTGTTTTTT. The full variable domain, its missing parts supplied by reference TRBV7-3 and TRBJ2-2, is GAGVSQTPSNKVTEKGKYVELRCDPISGHTALYWYRQSLGQGPEFLIYFQGTGAADDSGLPNDRFFAVRPEGSVSTLKIQRTERGDSAVYLCASSLAEFGGELFFGEGSRLTVL.

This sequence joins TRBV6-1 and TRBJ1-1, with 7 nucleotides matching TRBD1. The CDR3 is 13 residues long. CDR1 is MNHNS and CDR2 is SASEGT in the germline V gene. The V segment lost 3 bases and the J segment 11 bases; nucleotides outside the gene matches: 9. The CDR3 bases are TGTGCCAGCAGTGAGTCTCAGGGGGGGAAGGCTTTCTTT. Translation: CASSESQGGKAFF.

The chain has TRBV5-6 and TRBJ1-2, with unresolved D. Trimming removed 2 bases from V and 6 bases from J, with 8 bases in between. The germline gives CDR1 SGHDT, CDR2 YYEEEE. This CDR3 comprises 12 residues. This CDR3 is CASSFGGNGYTF. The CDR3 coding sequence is TGTGCCAGCAGCTTTGGAGGGAATGGCTACACCTTC.

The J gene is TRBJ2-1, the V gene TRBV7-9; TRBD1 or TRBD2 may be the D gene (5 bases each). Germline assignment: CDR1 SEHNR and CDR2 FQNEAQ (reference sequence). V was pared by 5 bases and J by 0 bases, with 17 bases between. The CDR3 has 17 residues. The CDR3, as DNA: TGTGCCAGCAGCCCCCTGGGGCCAGGGAGCTCCTACAATGAGCAGTTCTTC. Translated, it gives CASSPLGPGSSYNEQFF. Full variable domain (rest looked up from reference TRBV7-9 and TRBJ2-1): DTGVSQNPRHKITKRGQNVTFRCDPISEHNRLYWYRQTLGQGPEFLTYFQNEAQLEKSRLLSDRFSAERPKGSFSTLEIQRTEQGDSAMYLCASSPLGPGSSYNEQFFGPGTRLTVL.

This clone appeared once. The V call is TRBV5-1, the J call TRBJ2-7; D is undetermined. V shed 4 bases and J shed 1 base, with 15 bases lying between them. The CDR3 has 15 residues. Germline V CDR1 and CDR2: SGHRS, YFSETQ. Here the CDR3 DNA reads TGCGCCAGCAGCGCGTCCGTCGTTGGATCCTACGAGCAGTACTTC. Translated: CASSASVVGSYEQYF.

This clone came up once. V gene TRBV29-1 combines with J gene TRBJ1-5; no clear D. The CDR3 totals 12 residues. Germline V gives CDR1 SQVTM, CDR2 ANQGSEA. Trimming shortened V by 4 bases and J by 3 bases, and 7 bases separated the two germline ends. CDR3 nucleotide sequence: TGCAGCGTTGGTCAATCCAATCAGCCCCAGCATTTT. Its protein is CSVGQSNQPQHF.

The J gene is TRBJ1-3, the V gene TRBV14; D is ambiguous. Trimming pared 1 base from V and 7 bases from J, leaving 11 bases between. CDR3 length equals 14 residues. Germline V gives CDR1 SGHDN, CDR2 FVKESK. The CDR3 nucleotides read TGTGCCAGCAGCCAAGCTCAGGTTTGGAACACCATATATTTT. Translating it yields CASSQAQVWNTIYF.

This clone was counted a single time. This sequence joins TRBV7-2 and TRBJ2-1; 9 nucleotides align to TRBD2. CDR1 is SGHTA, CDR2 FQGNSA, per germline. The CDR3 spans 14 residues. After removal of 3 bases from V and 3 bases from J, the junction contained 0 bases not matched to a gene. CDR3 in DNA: TGTGCCAGCAGCTTGACTAGCGGCTACAATGAGCAGTTCTTC. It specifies CASSLTSGYNEQFF.

The CDR3 reads CASSEGSGRGTEAFF. In DNA form, the CDR3 reads TGTGCCAGCAGTGAGGGGAGCGGCCGGGGGACTGAAGCTTTCTTT. The chain recombines TRBV25-1 with TRBJ1-1, with D possibly being TRBD1 (5 bases). The ends were cut back, 3 bases at V and 5 bases at J, with 16 bases in the middle. There are 15 residues in the CDR3. The germline V gene encodes CDR1 MGHDK and CDR2 SYGVNS.

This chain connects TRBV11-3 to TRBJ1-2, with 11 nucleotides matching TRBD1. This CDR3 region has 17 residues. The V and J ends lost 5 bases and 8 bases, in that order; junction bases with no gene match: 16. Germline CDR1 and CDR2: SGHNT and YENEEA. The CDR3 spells CASSPRTGGAINEGYTF. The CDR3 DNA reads TGTGCCAGCAGCCCAAGGACAGGGGGCGCAATCAATGAGGGCTACACCTTC.

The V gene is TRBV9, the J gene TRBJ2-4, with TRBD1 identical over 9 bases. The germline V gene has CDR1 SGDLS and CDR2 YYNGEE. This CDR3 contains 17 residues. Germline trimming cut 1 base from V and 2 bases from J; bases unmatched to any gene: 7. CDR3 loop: CASSVYETGGPKNIQYF. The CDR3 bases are TGTGCCAGCAGCGTATACGAGACAGGGGGACCCAAAAACATTCAGTACTTC.

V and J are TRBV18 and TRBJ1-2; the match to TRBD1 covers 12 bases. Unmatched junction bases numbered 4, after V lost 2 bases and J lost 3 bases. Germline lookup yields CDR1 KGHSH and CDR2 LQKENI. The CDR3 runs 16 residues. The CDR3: CASSPGTGGADYGYTF. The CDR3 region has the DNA TGTGCCAGCTCACCAGGGACAGGGGGCGCGGACTATGGCTACACCTTC.

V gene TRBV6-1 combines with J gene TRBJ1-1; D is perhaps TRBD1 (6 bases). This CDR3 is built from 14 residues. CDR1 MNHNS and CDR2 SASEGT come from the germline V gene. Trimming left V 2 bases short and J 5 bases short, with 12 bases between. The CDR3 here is CASSESRGRTEAFF. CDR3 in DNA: TGTGCCAGCAGTGAATCCAGGGGAAGAACTGAAGCTTTCTTT.

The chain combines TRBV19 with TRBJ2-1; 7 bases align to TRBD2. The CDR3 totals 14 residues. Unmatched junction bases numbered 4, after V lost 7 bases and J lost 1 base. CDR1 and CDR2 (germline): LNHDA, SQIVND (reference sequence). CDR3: CASKASGSYNEQFF. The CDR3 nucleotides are TGTGCCAGTAAGGCTAGCGGTTCCTACAATGAGCAGTTCTTC.

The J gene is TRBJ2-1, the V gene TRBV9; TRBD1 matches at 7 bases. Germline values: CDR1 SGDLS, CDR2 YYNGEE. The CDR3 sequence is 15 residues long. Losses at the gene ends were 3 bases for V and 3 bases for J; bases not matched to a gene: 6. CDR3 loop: CASSETGQLYNEQFF. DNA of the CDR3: TGTGCCAGCAGCGAAACGGGACAGCTCTACAATGAGCAGTTCTTC.

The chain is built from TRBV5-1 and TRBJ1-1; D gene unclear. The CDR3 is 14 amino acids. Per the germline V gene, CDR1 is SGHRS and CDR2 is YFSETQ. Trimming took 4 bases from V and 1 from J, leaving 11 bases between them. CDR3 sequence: CASSPPQENTEAFF. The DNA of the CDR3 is TGCGCCAGCAGCCCCCCTCAGGAGAACACTGAAGCTTTCTTT.

Written as DNA, the CDR3 is TGTGCCAGCAGCCCGTGGACAGGCATGAACACTGAAGCTTTCTTT. Encoded protein: CASSPWTGMNTEAFF. The J gene is TRBJ1-1, the V gene TRBV27; 7 bases map to TRBD1. Germline V lookup: CDR1 MNHEY, CDR2 SMNVEV (reference sequence). This CDR3 is built from 15 residues. Trimming removed 6 bases from V and 0 bases from J; junction bases left unmatched: 7.

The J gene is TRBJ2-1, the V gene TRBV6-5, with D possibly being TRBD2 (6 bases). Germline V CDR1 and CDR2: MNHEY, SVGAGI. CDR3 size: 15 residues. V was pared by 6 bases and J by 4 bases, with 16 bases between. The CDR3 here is CASRPFRGLYNEQFF. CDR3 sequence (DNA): TGTGCCAGCAGACCCTTTCGAGGACTATACAATGAGCAGTTCTTC.